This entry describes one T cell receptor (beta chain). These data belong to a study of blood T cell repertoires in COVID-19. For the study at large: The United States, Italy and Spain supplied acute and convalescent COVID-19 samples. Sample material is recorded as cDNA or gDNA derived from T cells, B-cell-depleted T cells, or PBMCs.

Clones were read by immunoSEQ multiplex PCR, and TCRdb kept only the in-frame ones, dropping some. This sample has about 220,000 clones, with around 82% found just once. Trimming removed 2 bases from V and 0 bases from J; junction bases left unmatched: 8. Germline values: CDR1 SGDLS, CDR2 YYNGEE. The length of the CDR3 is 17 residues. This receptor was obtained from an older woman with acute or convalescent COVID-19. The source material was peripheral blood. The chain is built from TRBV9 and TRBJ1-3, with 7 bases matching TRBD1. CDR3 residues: CASSVEPGQNSGNTIYF. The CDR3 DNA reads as TGTGCCAGCAGCGTCGAACCGGGACAGAACTCTGGAAACACCATATATTTT.